One sample yielded the 3 T cell receptor beta chains listed below, sequenced in a study of CD8+CD57+ T cells in acquired aplastic anemia. CDR3 and TCR beta VDJ profiling relied on a genomic DNA template. MiXCR, applied by TCRdb to the reads, yields one record per CDR3 protein. The repertoire holds approximately 170,000 distinct CDR3 sequences, with about three fifths as singletons. Sequencing used sorted CD4+, CD8+, or CD8+CD57+ T cells (not recorded which) from PBMCs. The receptors were sampled from a human donor in good health.

V is TRBV29-1 and J is TRBJ2-3, with D perhaps matching TRBD2 (6 bases). Germline V CDR1 and CDR2: SQVTM, ANQGSEA. The CDR3 runs 15 residues. V was trimmed by 3 bases and J by 2 bases, leaving 15 bases between them. CDR3 in amino acids: CSVEAGSGITDTQYF. Here the CDR3 DNA reads TGCAGCGTTGAGGCTGGTAGCGGAATCACAGATACGCAGTATTTT.

In this sample, this clonotype turned up many times. The CDR3 region is CSATSSGRTYEQYF. The CDR3 DNA reads as TGCAGCGCCACATCTAGCGGGAGAACCTACGAGCAGTACTTC. V is TRBV29-1 and J is TRBJ2-7; TRBD2 matches at 10 bases. Germline trimming cut 7 bases from V and 2 bases from J; bases unmatched to any gene: 8. The germline V gene encodes CDR1 SQVTM and CDR2 ANQGSEA. The CDR3 consists of 14 residues.

The chain employs TRBV24-1 and TRBJ2-6; D tentatively reads TRBD1 or TRBD2 (6 bases each). Looked up from germline, CDR1 is KGHDR and CDR2 is SFDVKD. The V and J ends lost 6 bases and 4 bases respectively, with 15 bases between them. There are 16 residues in the CDR3. As DNA, the CDR3 is TGTGCCACCAGTTCCACCGGGGGCCCCGGGGCCAACGTCCTGACTTTC. Residues: CATSSTGGPGANVLTF.